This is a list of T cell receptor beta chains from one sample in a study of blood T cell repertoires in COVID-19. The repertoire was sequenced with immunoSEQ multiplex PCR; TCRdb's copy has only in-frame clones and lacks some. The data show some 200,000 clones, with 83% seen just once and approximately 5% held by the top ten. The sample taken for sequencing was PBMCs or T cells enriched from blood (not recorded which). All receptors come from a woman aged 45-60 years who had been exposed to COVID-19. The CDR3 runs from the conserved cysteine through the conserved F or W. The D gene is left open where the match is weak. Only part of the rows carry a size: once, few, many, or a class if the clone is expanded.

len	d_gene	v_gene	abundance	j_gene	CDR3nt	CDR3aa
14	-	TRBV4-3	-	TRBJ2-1	TGCGCCAGCAGCCAAGGGCTAGCCAACAATGAGCAGTTCTTC	CASSQGLANNEQFF
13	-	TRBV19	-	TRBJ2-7	TGTGCCAGTAGTATGCGGGTTCTCTACGAGCAGTACTTC	CASSMRVLYEQYF
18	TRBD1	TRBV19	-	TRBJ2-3	TGTGCCAGTAGTCGGGAGCCCTTCGGGACAGGGGGGACAGATACGCAGTATTTT	CASSREPFGTGGTDTQYF
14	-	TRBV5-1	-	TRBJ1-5	TGCGCCAGCAGCTTGGAAACAGGGCATCAGCCCCAGCATTTT	CASSLETGHQPQHF
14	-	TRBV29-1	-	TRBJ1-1	TGCAGCGTGGGCAGGGGAGGAGTGACCACTGAAGCTTTCTTT	CSVGRGGVTTEAFF
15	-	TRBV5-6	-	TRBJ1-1	TGTGCCAGCAGCTTGGGGGCTTACATGAACACTGAAGCTTTCTTT	CASSLGAYMNTEAFF
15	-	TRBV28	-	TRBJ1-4	TGTGCCAGCAGTTTTAGTTCCTCCAGGGTCGAAAAACTGTTTTTT	CASSFSSSRVEKLFF
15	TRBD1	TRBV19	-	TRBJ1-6	TGTGCCAGTAGTGATGGGGGCTACAGGGGGCGACCCCTCCACTTT	CASSDGGYRGRPLHF
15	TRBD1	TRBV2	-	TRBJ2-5	TGTGCCAGCAGTGATCTACAGGGGGGTGGAGAGACCCAGTACTTC	CASSDLQGGGETQYF
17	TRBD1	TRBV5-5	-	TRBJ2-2	TGTGCCAGCAGCTTCCTCCCCGGGACAGGGTCCACCGGGGAGCTGTTTTTT	CASSFLPGTGSTGELFF
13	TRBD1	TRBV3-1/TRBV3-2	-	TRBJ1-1	TGTGCCAGCAGCCTGACAGGGGACACTGAAGCTTTCTTT	CASSLTGDTEAFF
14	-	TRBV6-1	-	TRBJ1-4	TGTGCCAGCAGTGAAAGGGGGTATGGTGAAAAACTGTTTTTT	CASSERGYGEKLFF
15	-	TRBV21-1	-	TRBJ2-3	TGTGCCAGCAGCAAAGAACTAGCGGGCACAGATACGCAGTATTTT	CASSKELAGTDTQYF
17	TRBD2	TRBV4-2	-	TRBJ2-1	TGTGCCAGCAGCCATGGCTCCATAGCGGGGGTCAGAAAAGAGCAGTTCTTC	CASSHGSIAGVRKEQFF
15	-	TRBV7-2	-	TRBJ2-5	TGTGCCAGCAGCTTAACACAGGGGAGGCGGGAGACCCAGTACTTC	CASSLTQGRRETQYF
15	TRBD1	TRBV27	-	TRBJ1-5	TGTGCCAGCAGTTTATTTGGGGGACAGAATCAGCCCCAGCATTTT	CASSLFGGQNQPQHF
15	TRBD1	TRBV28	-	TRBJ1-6	TGTGCCAGCAGTTTCTTAGACAGGGAGAATTCACCCCTCCACTTT	CASSFLDRENSPLHF
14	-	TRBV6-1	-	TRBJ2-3	TGTGCCAGCAGTGAACGGGGAGGCACAGATACGCAGTATTTT	CASSERGGTDTQYF
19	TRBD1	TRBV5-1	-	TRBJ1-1	TGCGCCAGCAGCGCACCCAGGGACCGGGACAGGGTTACGTACACTGAAGCTTTCTTT	CASSAPRDRDRVTYTEAFF
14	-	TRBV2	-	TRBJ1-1	TGTGCCAGCATGCCCGACAGATTCAACACTGAAGCTTTCTTT	CASMPDRFNTEAFF
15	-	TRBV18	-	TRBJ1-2	TGTGCCAGCTCACTGATCTTCAGGTGGCCCTATGGCTACACCTTC	CASSLIFRWPYGYTF
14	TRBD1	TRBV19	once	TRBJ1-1	TGTGCCAGTAGTCGTACAGGGGGCGAATCTGAAGCTTTCTTT	CASSRTGGESEAFF
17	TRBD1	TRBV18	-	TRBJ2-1	TGTGCCAGCTCACCAGGACGGTCGCAGGGGGCCTACAATGAGCAGTTCTTC	CASSPGRSQGAYNEQFF
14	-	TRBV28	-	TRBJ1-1	TGTGCCAGTCTCCCCCCAGGGAAGAACACTGAAGCTTTCTTT	CASLPPGKNTEAFF
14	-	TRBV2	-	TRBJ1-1	TGTGCCAGCAGTGAAAGCCAGGGAATAACTGAAGCTTTCTTT	CASSESQGITEAFF
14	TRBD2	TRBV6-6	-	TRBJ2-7	TGTGCCAGCAGCACTTACGGGGGGGTATACGAGCAGTACTTC	CASSTYGGVYEQYF
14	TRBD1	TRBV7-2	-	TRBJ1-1	TGTGCCAGCAGCGGGGGGGGACAGGGCACTGAAGCTTTCTTT	CASSGGGQGTEAFF
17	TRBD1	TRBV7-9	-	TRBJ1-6	TGTGCCAGCAGCCTGGTGACAGGGAACACCGCAAGTTCACCCCTCCACTTT	CASSLVTGNTASSPLHF
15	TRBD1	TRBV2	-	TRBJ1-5	TGTGCCAGCAGCTCGGACAGGGGAAGCAATCAGCCCCAGCATTTT	CASSSDRGSNQPQHF
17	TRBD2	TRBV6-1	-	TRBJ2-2	TGTGCCAGCAGTGGCGGGGGGGTTACTATGAACACCGGGGAGCTGTTTTTT	CASSGGGVTMNTGELFF
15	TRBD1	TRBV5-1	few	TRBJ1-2	TGCGCCAGCAGCTTGAGGACAGGGATTAACTATGGCTACACCTTC	CASSLRTGINYGYTF
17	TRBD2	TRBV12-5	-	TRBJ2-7	TGTGCTAGTGGTTTGAGTACGCTAGCGGGGGCCGTCTACGAGCAGTACTTC	CASGLSTLAGAVYEQYF
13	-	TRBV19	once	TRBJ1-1	TGTGCGAGCGATACAGGGAGGAACACTGAAGCTTTCTTT	CASDTGRNTEAFF
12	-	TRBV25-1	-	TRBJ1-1	TGTGCCAGCAGTACGCTAAACACTGAAGCTTTCTTT	CASSTLNTEAFF
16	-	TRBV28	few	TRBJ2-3	TGTGCCAGCAGTACCGGGCCCCCGAGGGACTCGGATACGCAGTATTTT	CASSTGPPRDSDTQYF
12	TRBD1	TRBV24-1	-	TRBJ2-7	TGTGCCACCTCTGGGACAGGGAACGAGCAGTACTTC	CATSGTGNEQYF
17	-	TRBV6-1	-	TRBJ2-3	TGTGCCAGCAGTGCGGGAATAAGTAACCCTAGCACAGATACGCAGTATTTT	CASSAGISNPSTDTQYF
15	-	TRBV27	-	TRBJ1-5	TGTGCCAGCAGCCTGCAACAGAATAGCAATCAGCCCCAGCATTTT	CASSLQQNSNQPQHF
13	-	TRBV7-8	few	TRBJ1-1	TGTGCCAGCAGTCCGGGACATAACACTGAAGCTTTCTTT	CASSPGHNTEAFF
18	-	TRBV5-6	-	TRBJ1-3	TGTGCCAGCAGCTCCGTCCCTAGTTGGGGAGGCTCTGGAAACACCATATATTTT	CASSSVPSWGGSGNTIYF
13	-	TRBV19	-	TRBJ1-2	TGTGCCAGTAGCCCATTCGGGGGTGCTGGCTACACCTTC	CASSPFGGAGYTF
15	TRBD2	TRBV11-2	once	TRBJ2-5	TGTGCCAGCAGCTTGAGACTAGCGGGGGACGAGACCCAGTACTTC	CASSLRLAGDETQYF
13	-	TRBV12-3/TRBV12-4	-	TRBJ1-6	TGTGCCAGCAGTTACGGGAGCAATTCACCCCTCCACTTT	CASSYGSNSPLHF
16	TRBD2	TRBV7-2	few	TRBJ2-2	TGTGCCAGCAGCTTACTTCAAGCGGGGGGGTCCGGGGAGCTGTTTTTT	CASSLLQAGGSGELFF
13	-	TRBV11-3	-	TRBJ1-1	TGTGCCAGCAGCCGGGGTTTGAACACTGAAGCTTTCTTT	CASSRGLNTEAFF
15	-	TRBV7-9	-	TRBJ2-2	TGTGCTAGCAGCTTACTTTCAGGGGACACCGGGGAGCTGTTTTTT	CASSLLSGDTGELFF
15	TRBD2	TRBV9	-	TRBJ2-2	TGTGCCAGCAGCGTTTCACCCGGGGAGGGCGGGGAGCTGTTTTTT	CASSVSPGEGGELFF
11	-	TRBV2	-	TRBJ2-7	TGTGCCACCGCTCAAGGGGACGAGCAGTACTTC	CATAQGDEQYF